Listed below are T cell receptor beta chains from one sample, sequenced in a study of OX40 agonist ivuxolimab in advanced cancers. Assay used: immunoSEQ multiplex PCR; TCRdb lists only in-frame clones, some missing. The sample yields 90,000 to 100,000 clones, around 96% seen once. Sample: CD4+ or CD8+ T cells sorted from blood, taken in a trial of the OX40 agonist ivuxolimab. These TCRs come from an adult with an advanced solid tumor such as melanoma, head and neck, liver or kidney cancer. CDR3s include the opening cysteine and the closing phenylalanine or tryptophan. Each record gives: clone size, V gene, J gene, CDR3 length, D gene, CDR3 DNA, CDR3 protein. D genes are given only for firm matches. Some rows have no size entry. The others give once, few or many, or a class for an expanded clone.

.	TRBV11-3	TRBJ1-5	16	.	TGTGCCAGCAGCTCTTACAGGAGGCTGTGCAATCAGCCCCAGCATTTT	CASSSYRRLCNQPQHF
.	TRBV4-3	TRBJ2-7	18	.	TGCGCCAGCAGCCAAGATACCCCCAGATCCAGTACTACCTACGAGCAGTACTTC	CASSQDTPRSSTTYEQYF
.	TRBV6-4	TRBJ1-2	13	.	TGTGCCAGCAGTGAGGGGGACAACTATGGCTACACCTTC	CASSEGDNYGYTF
.	TRBV7-9	TRBJ1-1	16	.	TGTGCCAGCAGCCCCCCGGACAGAACGTCGGACACTGAAGCTTTCTTT	CASSPPDRTSDTEAFF
.	TRBV7-2	TRBJ1-2	14	TRBD1	TGTGCCAGCAGCTTAGTCAGGGGGAGTTATGGCTACACCTTC	CASSLVRGSYGYTF
.	TRBV13	TRBJ2-1	13	TRBD2	TGTGCCAGCACTCCAAGGCTCGGACTAGCCCAGTTCTTC	CASTPRLGLAQFF
once	TRBV7-8	TRBJ2-5	16	.	TGTGCCAGCAGCTTAGCTCCAGAATACCAAGAGGAGACCCAGTACTTC	CASSLAPEYQEETQYF
.	TRBV11-2	TRBJ1-2	14	.	TGTGCCAGCAGCTTAGATGTCCAGGGCTATGGCTACACCTTC	CASSLDVQGYGYTF
.	TRBV2	TRBJ2-7	15	.	TGTGCCAGCAGTGTCGGGGGGACAGCCTCCTACGAGCAGTACTTC	CASSVGGTASYEQYF
.	TRBV25-1	TRBJ1-4	14	TRBD1	TGTGCCATAACAGGACAGGGCGCTAATGAAAAACTGTTTTTT	CAITGQGANEKLFF
.	TRBV23-1	TRBJ1-3	16	.	TGCGCCAGCAGTCAATCCGAGACAGAATCAGGAAACACCATATATTTT	CASSQSETESGNTIYF
.	TRBV2	TRBJ2-1	16	TRBD2	TGTGCCAGCAGGAAGGCTAGCGGAGACCGGATGACGGAGCAGTTCTTC	CASRKASGDRMTEQFF
.	TRBV6-6	TRBJ1-1	13	.	TGTGCCAGCAGTTACTCGTCCCAGGGTGAAGCTTTCTTT	CASSYSSQGEAFF
.	TRBV7-9	TRBJ2-3	15	.	TGTGCCAGCAGCTTATCGATACATATCACAGATACGCAGTATTTT	CASSLSIHITDTQYF
.	TRBV5-4	TRBJ2-7	16	.	TGTGCCAGCAGCTTGGACCCCCAGGAAGAGTCCTACGAGCAGTACTTC	CASSLDPQEESYEQYF
.	TRBV5-6	TRBJ1-5	13	.	TGTGCCAGCAGCTTACAGGGTGGGCAGCCCCAGCATTTT	CASSLQGGQPQHF
.	TRBV5-3	TRBJ2-7	16	.	TGTGCCAGAAGCTTGGGGAGTGGGGGCTATCCTGACGAGCAGTACTTC	CARSLGSGGYPDEQYF
once	TRBV7-3	TRBJ1-1	14	TRBD1	TGTGCCAGCAGCTTGTCCGGGACAGCGAGTGAAGCTTTCTTT	CASSLSGTASEAFF
.	TRBV27	TRBJ1-1	15	TRBD1	TGTGCCAGCAGTTTATGGGCAGGGGGCCTCACTGAAGCTTTCTTT	CASSLWAGGLTEAFF
.	TRBV10-1	TRBJ2-1	13	TRBD2	TGCGCCAGCAGTAGGCGGGGGGGAAATGAGCAGTTCTTC	CASSRRGGNEQFF
.	TRBV19	TRBJ2-1	14	.	TGTGCCAGTAGTCCCTGGGACTCTTCCAATGAGCAGCTCTTC	CASSPWDSSNEQLF
.	TRBV5-5	TRBJ2-2	15	TRBD1	TGTGCCAGCAGCTTGGTGACAGGGGGCACCGGGGAGCTGTTTTTT	CASSLVTGGTGELFF
once	TRBV11-2	TRBJ1-2	14	.	TGTGCCAGCAGCCCCGCCGAGGGGGTCTATGGCTACACCTTC	CASSPAEGVYGYTF
.	TRBV20-1	TRBJ1-5	9	.	TGCAGTGCGGGACAGCCCCAGCATTTT	CSAGQPQHF
.	TRBV29-1	TRBJ1-4	12	.	TGCAGCGTTGAAGGGGCAGGGGAAAAACTGTTTTTT	CSVEGAGEKLFF
.	TRBV7-9	TRBJ2-3	14	.	TGTGCCAGCAGCAAAGTAGACCACACAGATACGCAGTATTTT	CASSKVDHTDTQYF
.	TRBV4-2	TRBJ1-1	16	.	TGTGCCAGCAGCCAAGAGATCGTAGGGGAAGGGCAAGGTGGTTTCTTT	CASSQEIVGEGQGGFF
.	TRBV7-8	TRBJ1-6	16	.	TGTGCCAGCAGCTTAGAGGCCACCGGAGGTGGTTCACCCCTCCACTTT	CASSLEATGGGSPLHF
.	TRBV6-1	TRBJ2-1	12	.	TGTGCCAGCATCGGGGGGCACAATGAGCAGTTCTTC	CASIGGHNEQFF
.	TRBV11-2	TRBJ2-3	16	TRBD2	TGTGCCAGCAGCCGCCCCGGGACTAGCGGAGCAGATACGCAGTATTTT	CASSRPGTSGADTQYF
.	TRBV6-1	TRBJ2-7	13	.	TGTGCCAGCAGTAGGGCCAACCGCTACGAGCAGTACTTC	CASSRANRYEQYF
.	TRBV6-1	TRBJ2-7	13	TRBD2	TGTGCCAGCGAGGCCCAGCGGGGATACGAGCAGTACTTC	CASEAQRGYEQYF
.	TRBV19	TRBJ1-2	13	.	TGTGCCAGCGGGTGGGGGAAGGTCTATGGCTACACCTTC	CASGWGKVYGYTF
.	TRBV7-9	TRBJ2-1	11	.	TGTGCCAGCACCCTCGTTACTGAGCAGTTCTTC	CASTLVTEQFF
.	TRBV4-3	TRBJ1-1	13	.	TGCGCCAGCAGCCAAGAGAGGGGGACTGAAGCTTTCTTT	CASSQERGTEAFF
.	TRBV28	TRBJ1-2	12	.	TGTGCCAGCAGTCCAACTAACTATGGCTACACCTTC	CASSPTNYGYTF
.	TRBV27	TRBJ1-6	14	.	TGTGCCAGCCGACCCGCGGCCTATAATTCACCCCTCCACTTT	CASRPAAYNSPLHF
.	TRBV6-6	TRBJ2-7	15	TRBD2	TGTGCCAGCAGCCAAGGACTAGCGGTACCCTACGAGCAGTACTTC	CASSQGLAVPYEQYF
.	TRBV9	TRBJ2-1	15	TRBD2	TGTGCCAGCAGCGTAGCTAGCGGGGGAAACAATGAGCAGTTCTTC	CASSVASGGNNEQFF
.	TRBV28	TRBJ2-1	14	.	TGTGCCAGCAGTTCCGGGATTCCAGCGAATGAGCAGTTCTTC	CASSSGIPANEQFF
.	TRBV7-8	TRBJ2-1	13	.	TGTGCCAGCAGCCCCCCTACGGCCAGTGAGCAGTTCTTC	CASSPPTASEQFF
.	TRBV11-3	TRBJ1-3	16	.	TGTGCCAGCAGCTTAGCGGCAGGGCCTTCTGGAAACACCATATATTTT	CASSLAAGPSGNTIYF
once	TRBV27	TRBJ2-7	14	.	TGTGCCAGCAGCCACGGACTGACAGACTACGAGCAGTACTTC	CASSHGLTDYEQYF
.	TRBV27	TRBJ2-2	14	TRBD1	TGTGCCAGCAGTACGAGGGACAGGGCCGGGGAGCTGTTTTTT	CASSTRDRAGELFF
.	TRBV7-9	TRBJ2-1	13	TRBD1	TGTGCCAGCAGCGCGAGACAGGGGCATGAGCAGTTCTTC	CASSARQGHEQFF
once	TRBV7-9	TRBJ2-1	13	.	TGTGCCAGCAGCCCCCGGGACTTCAATGAGCAGTTCTTC	CASSPRDFNEQFF